The entry that follows covers one TCR beta chain sequence. The antigen is unknown. Time point of the sample: sample taken at primary tumor resection. Whole RNA, which was extracted from tumor, nontumor lung tissue or frozen PBMC, was sequenced without any cell sorting. The record originates from a study of spatial heterogeneity in lung cancer. Study information: Detected sequences consistently included more beta-chain ones than alpha-chain ones. There were, on average, more than 8.5 raw-read appearances for each unique TCR and UMI combination. Study outcomes and limitations: Tracking of ubiquitous and regional nonsynonymous mutations by counts of ubiquitous and regional expanded TCRs, respectively, was seen. The study found that expanded intratumoral alpha and beta TCR counts tracked tumor mutation counts.

Germline values: CDR1 LGHDT, CDR2 YNNKEL (reference sequence). CDR3 length equals 14 residues. The V and J ends lost 4 bases and 9 bases respectively, with 16 bases between them. TCRdb passed the 5' RACE reads through MiXCR, listing each CDR3 protein once. The data contain some 9,900 distinct CDR3 sequences, approximately 8% of them singletons. This chain uses TRBV3-1 with TRBJ2-1, with D maybe TRBD2 (5 bases). Sequences were derived from lung tumor tissue, sampled at surgery. This sequence was found in a male donor with early-stage non-small cell lung cancer. In DNA, the CDR3 is TGTGCCAGCAGCCGCCTACTGGACTCTGGTGAGCAGTTCTTC. Its protein product is CASSRLLDSGEQFF.